This T cell receptor (beta chain) was observed in a study of low-dose radiotherapy and immunotherapy resistance in tumors. In the study overall: The schedule for Cohort 2 used 1 Gy per fraction every two weeks, which added up to 13 Gy over 26 weeks.

With TRAV- and TRBV-specific primers, first-strand cDNA was made, covering the alpha and beta chains. TCR amplification used around 20 PCR cycles, a constant-region primer and a V-primer adapter. MiXCR, applied by TCRdb to the reads, yields one record per CDR3 protein. This sample has 80,000 to 95,000 distinct CDR3 sequences, with just under 9.5% found just once. Time point here: before trial treatment. The donors' regimen was nivolumab, ipilimumab, aspirin, low-dose cyclophosphamide and low-dose radiotherapy. Inclusion covered patients whose advanced solid tumors lacked tumor-infiltrating lymphocytes. This clonotype was recorded once. This sequence is one base from a far larger clone and is likely a read error. Per germline, CDR1 MNHGY and CDR2 SAAAGT. Deletions cut 4 bases from V and 5 bases from J, with 17 bases between. This CDR3 is 15 amino acids long.

This chain links TRBV6-8 with TRBJ2-5; TRBD1 is a possible D gene (5 bases). The receptor's source is a male donor with prostate cancer. Sequencing used PBMCs, obtained before treatment. DNA for the CDR3: TGTGCCAGCAGTTTTGATAAGTGGGGCAGGGAGACCCAGTACTTC. Translation gives CASSFDKWGRETQYF.